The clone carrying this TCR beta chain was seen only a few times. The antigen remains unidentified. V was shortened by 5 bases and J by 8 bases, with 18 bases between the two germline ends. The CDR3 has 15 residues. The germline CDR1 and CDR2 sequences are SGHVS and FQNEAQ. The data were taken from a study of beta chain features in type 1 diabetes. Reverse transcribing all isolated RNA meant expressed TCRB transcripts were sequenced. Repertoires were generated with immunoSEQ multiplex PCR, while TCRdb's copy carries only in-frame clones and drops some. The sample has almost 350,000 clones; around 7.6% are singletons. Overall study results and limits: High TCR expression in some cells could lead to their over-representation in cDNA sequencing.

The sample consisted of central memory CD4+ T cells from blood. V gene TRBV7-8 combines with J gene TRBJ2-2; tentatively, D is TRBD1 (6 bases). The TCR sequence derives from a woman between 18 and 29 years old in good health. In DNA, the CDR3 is TGTGCCAGCAGCCCGCGGCTTCAAGGGGGAGGGGAGCTGTTTTTT. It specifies CASSPRLQGGGELFF.